The source of this T cell receptor (beta chain) is a study of human CD8 memory T cell subsets. TCR beta was sequenced from UMI-tagged 5' RACE libraries. TCRdb reprocessed the 5' RACE reads and keeps a single row for each CDR3 protein, giving no DNA. This sample's table reports about 10,000 distinct CDR3 sequences. The CDR3 is made up of 14 amino acids. The germline V gene encodes CDR1 MNHEY and CDR2 SVGEGT. Study-level points and caveats: While effector memory cells differed, stem-like memory and precursor exhausted T cells had similarly high diversity. Going by Chao1 estimates, stem-like memory T cells seemed to be more diverse than precursor exhausted T cells. Sequencing was limited to the T cell receptor beta chain.

Concerning this clonotype itself: Antigen specificity is unknown.

The sample taken for sequencing was CD8+ stem-like memory T cells (TSCM and TCM) sorted from PBMCs. As to subset: stem-like memory CD8 T cells (TSTEM), CCR7+ PD-1- TIGIT-. The source is a human donor in good health. This sequence joins TRBV6-2 or TRBV6-3 and TRBJ2-1. The CDR3 sequence is CASSYLSSYNEQFF.